These 27 T cell receptor beta chains came from one sample sequenced in a study of OX40 agonist ivuxolimab in advanced cancers. TCRdb keeps only in-frame clones here, not all; method: immunoSEQ multiplex PCR. The table has some 97,000 clones, about 88% seen once. The sequenced sample was CD4+ or CD8+ T cells sorted from blood, obtained in a trial of the OX40 agonist ivuxolimab. These receptor sequences come from an adult with an advanced solid tumor such as melanoma, head and neck, liver or kidney cancer.

As for this clone: This same CDR3 is encoded by further DNA sequences in the sample. The chain is built from TRBV5-1 and TRBJ1-2; no firm D call. The CDR3 has 14 amino acids. Trimming shortened V by 0 bases and J by 0 bases, and 6 bases separated the two germline ends. Germline CDR1 is SGHRS and CDR2 is YFSETQ. This CDR3 reads CASSLDGTNYGYTF. The DNA of the CDR3 is TGCGCCAGCAGCTTGGACGGTACTAACTATGGCTACACCTTC. The whole variable domain, remainder taken from reference TRBV5-1 and TRBJ1-2, is KAGVTQTPRYLIKTRGQQVTLSCSPISGHRSVSWYQQTPGQGLQFLFEYFSETQRNKGNFPGRFSGRQFSNSRSEMNVSTLELGDSALYLCASSLDGTNYGYTFGSGTRLTVV.

This rearrangement joins TRBV2 to TRBJ2-2, with D unclear. The length of the CDR3 is 13 residues. CDR1 is SNHLY, CDR2 FYNNEI, per germline. Trimming left V 6 bases short and J 4 bases short, with 9 bases between. CDR3 loop: CASSPRPTGELFF. Written as DNA, the CDR3 is TGTGCCAGCAGCCCCAGACCCACCGGGGAGCTGTTTTTT.

The V gene is TRBV7-7, the J gene TRBJ2-5; D tentatively fits TRBD1 or TRBD2 (5 bases each). Germline CDR1 is SSHAT and CDR2 is FNYEAQ (reference sequence). V gave up 5 bases and J gave up 2 bases, with 12 bases separating them. CDR3 length equals 14 residues. As DNA, the CDR3 is TGTGCCAGCAGCCCAGTGGGACCTCAAGAGACCCAGTACTTC. It translates to CASSPVGPQETQYF.

The chain carries TRBV7-9 and TRBJ2-2; D is unclear. This CDR3 contains 14 residues. Trimming removed 1 base at V and 0 bases at J, with 3 bases between. Germline CDR1 SEHNR, CDR2 FQNEAQ (reference sequence). The CDR3 region is CASSLGANTGELFF. As DNA, the CDR3 is TGTGCCAGCAGCTTAGGGGCGAACACCGGGGAGCTGTTTTTT.

V usage is TRBV13 and J usage is TRBJ2-7; D possibly corresponds to TRBD1 (6 bases). The germline V and J ends were trimmed by 4 bases and 3 bases, with 19 bases remaining between them. CDR1 is PRHDT, CDR2 FYEKMQ, per germline (reference sequence). The CDR3 consists of 16 residues. The CDR3 here is CASSSRSDRRHYEQYF. CDR3 DNA sequence: TGTGCCAGCAGCTCGCGGTCGGACAGACGGCACTACGAGCAGTACTTC.

This chain connects TRBV7-6 to TRBJ1-3; perhaps TRBD1 as D (5 bases). CDR1 and CDR2 (germline): SGHVS, FNYEAQ. This CDR3 has 16 amino acids. Between the trimmed V and J ends, which lost 5 bases and 4 bases, there was a span of 18 bases. CDR3 sequence: CASSPRFQGMGNTIYF. The CDR3 DNA follows: TGTGCCAGCAGCCCCCGGTTCCAGGGTATGGGAAACACCATATATTTT.

The rearrangement links TRBV6-1 to TRBJ2-7; D not resolved. The germline gives CDR1 MNHNS, CDR2 SASEGT. Between the trimmed V and J ends, which lost 4 bases and 0 bases, there was a span of 10 bases. The CDR3 runs 14 residues. CDR3 protein: CASSAQTVSYEQYF. CDR3 DNA: TGTGCCAGCAGTGCACAAACGGTCTCCTACGAGCAGTACTTC.

J is TRBJ1-6 and V is TRBV5-1; no reliable D call. V gave up 0 bases and J gave up 8 bases, with 12 bases separating them. CDR1 is SGHRS, CDR2 YFSETQ, per germline. The CDR3 spans 15 residues. The CDR3 is CASSLGQRRDSPLHF. The CDR3 DNA sequence: TGCGCCAGCAGCTTGGGCCAGCGGAGGGATTCACCCCTCCACTTT.

The chain employs TRBV27 and TRBJ1-1; D may be TRBD1 (5 bases). Looked up from germline, CDR1 is MNHEY and CDR2 is SMNVEV (reference sequence). The CDR3 has 15 amino acids. V lost 2 bases, J lost 1 base, and 11 bases lay in between. The CDR3 loop is CASSLRPGGNTEAFF. The CDR3 bases are TGTGCCAGCAGTTTACGACCGGGGGGGAACACTGAAGCTTTCTTT.

The V gene is TRBV7-8, the J gene TRBJ2-7; D remains unclear. V lost 2 bases, J lost 0 bases, and 11 bases lay in between. Germline CDR1 and CDR2: SGHVS and FQNEAQ. The CDR3 runs 15 residues. CDR3 DNA sequence: TGTGCCAGCAGCTTAAGGCAGTTTAACTCCTACGAGCAGTACTTC. Its translation is CASSLRQFNSYEQYF.

The chain employs TRBV18 and TRBJ1-5, with D possibly being TRBD1 (5 bases). Germline CDR1 and CDR2: KGHSH and LQKENI. The CDR3 contains 14 residues. V shed 1 base and J shed 5 bases, with 9 bases lying between them. The CDR3 coding sequence is TGTGCCAGCTCACCACAGGGGTCGGATCAGCCCCAGCATTTT. As protein: CASSPQGSDQPQHF.

The chain uses TRBV19 and TRBJ1-2; no reliable D call. CDR1 is LNHDA and CDR2 is SQIVND in the germline V gene (reference sequence). Trimming left V 3 bases short and J 2 bases short, with 7 bases between. This CDR3 spans 13 amino acids. The CDR3 loop is CASSMPANYGYTF. In DNA, the CDR3 is TGTGCCAGTAGTATGCCAGCCAACTATGGCTACACCTTC. Full variable domain (outside the CDR3, taken from reference TRBV19 and TRBJ1-2): DGGITQSPKYLFRKEGQNVTLSCEQNLNHDAMYWYRQDPGQGLRLIYYSQIVNDFQKGDIAEGYSVSREKKESFPLTVTSAQKNPTAFYLCASSMPANYGYTFGSGTRLTVV.

This chain connects TRBV21-1 to TRBJ2-5; TRBD1, the table's D call, lacks a check against the DNA. TRBV21-1 is recorded as a pseudogene. This CDR3 is built from 15 residues. CDR3 in DNA: TGTGCCAGCCTCCAGGGGAAAGGCGGTAGGGAGACCCAGTACTTC. Protein sequence: CASLQGKGGRETQYF.

The rearrangement uses TRBV5-1 and TRBJ2-2; TRBD2 agrees at 8 bases. Germline trimming cut 4 bases from V and 1 base from J; bases unmatched to any gene: 12. The CDR3 totals 18 residues. Germline CDR1 reads SGHRS; CDR2 reads YFSETQ. This CDR3 is CASSRGFGLAQNTGELFF. In DNA, the CDR3 is TGCGCCAGCAGCAGGGGATTCGGACTAGCTCAGAACACCGGGGAGCTGTTTTTT.

The chain uses TRBV21-1 and TRBJ1-1; the table's TRBD1 call for D was not verified on the DNA. TRBV21-1 is termed a pseudogene. The CDR3 extends over 17 amino acids. CDR3: CASSKKGTGKEGTEAFF. The CDR3, as DNA: TGTGCCAGCAGCAAAAAGGGGACAGGGAAGGAGGGAACTGAAGCTTTCTTT.

The rearrangement joins TRBV29-1 to TRBJ1-2, with a weak D call TRBD1 (5 bases). CDR1 SQVTM and CDR2 ANQGSEA come from the germline V gene. The CDR3 is made up of 13 amino acids. Trimming shortened V by 6 bases and J by 3 bases, and 14 bases separated the two germline ends. CDR3 region: CSVAGAQYYGYTF. The CDR3, as DNA: TGCAGCGTCGCCGGGGCCCAATACTATGGCTACACCTTC.

In this sample, this clone turned up once. The genes are TRBV2 and TRBJ2-1; D may be TRBD1 (6 bases). Germline CDR1 and CDR2: SNHLY and FYNNEI. This CDR3 is built from 15 residues. Trimming shortened V by 7 bases and J by 9 bases, and 22 bases separated the two germline ends. The CDR3 sequence: CASISSRGLLGEQFF. The CDR3 bases are TGTGCCAGCATCTCGTCCAGGGGTTTATTAGGTGAGCAGTTCTTC.

The chain combines TRBV5-4 with TRBJ2-7; D gene ambiguous. Trimming took 1 base from V and 3 from J, leaving 11 bases between them. The length of the CDR3 is 14 residues. CDR1 is SGHNT and CDR2 is YYREEE in the germline V gene (reference sequence). CDR3 region: CASSLYSSIYEQYF. CDR3 DNA: TGTGCCAGCAGCTTGTACTCGAGTATCTACGAGCAGTACTTC.

The chain is built from TRBV27 and TRBJ2-5; 9 bases line up with TRBD1. CDR1 and CDR2 from the germline V gene are MNHEY and SMNVEV (reference sequence). V dropped 3 bases and J dropped 5; count of bases not matched to a gene: 7. The CDR3 extends over 15 amino acids. CDR3 in amino acids: CASSFMRDRVETQYF. CDR3 nucleotides: TGTGCCAGCAGTTTTATGAGGGACAGGGTGGAGACCCAGTACTTC.

This chain uses TRBV21-1 with TRBJ2-7. TRBV21-1 counts as a pseudogene. The CDR3 covers 18 residues. CDR3 sequence (DNA): TGTGCCAGCAGCAAAGAGGGGAAGGAGACAGGACGGGGGTACGAGCAGTACTTC. It codes for CASSKEGKETGRGYEQYF.

The J gene is TRBJ1-3, the V gene TRBV6-1; D is uncertain. The V end was cut by 8 bases, the J end by 1 base, with 12 bases between. The CDR3 sequence is 14 residues long. Per germline, CDR1 MNHNS and CDR2 SASEGT. The CDR3 sequence is CASVPLRSGNTIYF. DNA of the CDR3: TGTGCCAGCGTTCCCCTGCGGTCTGGAAACACCATATATTTT.

The V and J genes are TRBV4-1 and TRBJ2-3; no clear D. Germline V gene sequence: CDR1 MGHRA, CDR2 YSYEKL. The CDR3 loop spans 14 amino acids. Trimming took 0 bases from V and 4 from J, leaving 8 bases between them. This CDR3 is CASSQDSISDTQYF. In DNA form, the CDR3 reads TGCGCCAGCAGCCAAGATAGCATCTCAGATACGCAGTATTTT.

V usage is TRBV27 and J usage is TRBJ2-7; 9 nucleotides align to TRBD2. There are 16 residues in the CDR3. Trimming took 3 bases from V and 0 from J; bases not matched to a gene: 6. Germline lookup yields CDR1 MNHEY and CDR2 SMNVEV (reference sequence). In DNA form, the CDR3 reads TGTGCCAGCAGTTTTCTGGCGGGAGGGCGCTCCTACGAGCAGTACTTC. This codes for CASSFLAGGRSYEQYF.

The chain is built from TRBV19 and TRBJ2-5, with TRBD2 matching over 7 bases. Germline CDR1 is LNHDA and CDR2 is SQIVND (reference sequence). The CDR3 consists of 15 residues. The V and J ends lost 4 bases and 9 bases, in that order; junction bases with no gene match: 14. The CDR3 DNA sequence: TGTGCCAGTAGTAATGCCCGGACTAGTGCGTCGTCCCAGTACTTC. As protein: CASSNARTSASSQYF.

The chain combines TRBV19 with TRBJ1-5, with TRBD1 as a possible D gene (6 bases). Germline CDR1 and CDR2: LNHDA and SQIVND (reference sequence). The V gene lost 5 bases and the J gene lost 1 base, with 12 bases spanning the gap. This CDR3 has 15 residues. The chain's CDR3 is CASSGGQRSNQPQHF. The CDR3 DNA is TGTGCCAGTAGTGGCGGACAGAGGAGCAATCAGCCCCAGCATTTT. The complete variable domain, with remaining parts taken from reference TRBV19 and TRBJ1-5, reads DGGITQSPKYLFRKEGQNVTLSCEQNLNHDAMYWYRQDPGQGLRLIYYSQIVNDFQKGDIAEGYSVSREKKESFPLTVTSAQKNPTAFYLCASSGGQRSNQPQHFGDGTRLSIL.

This clone was seen a single time. The chain joins TRBV28 to TRBJ1-2, with unresolved D. Between the trimmed V and J ends, which lost 5 bases and 4 bases, there was a span of 17 bases. CDR1 and CDR2 (germline): MDHEN, SYDVKM. The CDR3 spans 15 residues. The DNA for the CDR3 is TGTGCCAGCAGTCGCCCGGCTGCCACGGGCTATGGCTACACCTTC. This translates into CASSRPAATGYGYTF.

V gene TRBV11-2 combines with J gene TRBJ2-5; D may be TRBD1 or TRBD2 (5 bases each). Trimming cost V 5 bases and J 5 bases, with 15 bases left between them. Germline V gene lookup returns CDR1 SGHAT and CDR2 FQNNGV. CDR3 length: 14 amino acids. Written as DNA, the CDR3 is TGTGCCAGCAGCATCGGGACGGGCTTCGAGACCCAGTACTTC. This codes for CASSIGTGFETQYF. Based on the CDR3 plus reference TRBV11-2 and TRBJ2-5, the full variable domain is EAGVAQSPRYKIIEKRQSVAFWCNPISGHATLYWYQQILGQGPKLLIQFQNNGVVDDSQLPKDRFSAERLKGVDSTLKIQPAKLEDSAVYLCASSIGTGFETQYFGPGTRLLVL.